A selection of T cell receptor beta chains follows, all from one sample in a study of cytomegalovirus exposure and HLA in healthy donors. TCRdb keeps only in-frame clones here, not all; method: immunoSEQ multiplex PCR. The listing contains 65,000 to 95,000 clones. Sequenced: PBMCs. Receptors originate from a man aged 30 to 39 in good health and CMV-seronegative. Both conserved end residues are part of each CDR3. D genes are given only for firm matches.

D gene	V gene	J gene	CDR3 protein	CDR3 DNA
NA	TRBV4-3	TRBJ2-2	CASSRSWDTPGPLNTGELFF	TGCGCCAGCAGCCGGAGTTGGGACACCCCCGGTCCCTTGAACACCGGGGAGCTGTTTTTT
TRBD1	TRBV28	TRBJ1-4	CASSYRGLANEKLFF	TGTGCCAGCAGTTACAGGGGGCTTGCTAATGAAAAACTGTTTTTT
NA	TRBV7-9	TRBJ2-1	CASSLLGGQRNEQFF	TGCGCCAGCAGCCTTCTGGGCGGGCAGCGAAATGAGCAGTTCTTC
TRBD1	TRBV11-2	TRBJ1-2	CASSSLGRTGRLGYTF	TGTGCCAGCAGCTCCTTGGGGAGGACAGGACGTCTCGGCTACACCTTC
TRBD2	TRBV6-5	TRBJ2-7	CASSYWGGISYEQYF	TGTGCCAGCAGTTACTGGGGAGGGATCTCCTACGAGCAGTACTTC
TRBD1	TRBV2	TRBJ1-1	CASKTGGTKAFF	TGTGCCAGCAAAACAGGGGGTACGAAAGCTTTCTTT
TRBD1	TRBV5-1	TRBJ2-5	CASSHGTALQETQYF	TGCGCCAGCAGCCACGGGACAGCACTACAAGAGACCCAGTACTTC
TRBD1	TRBV6-6	TRBJ1-4	CASSYQGATNEKLFF	TGTGCCAGCAGTTATCAGGGGGCAACTAATGAAAAACTGTTTTTT
NA	TRBV30	TRBJ1-2	CAWSNGQGYVYGYTF	TGTGCCTGGAGTAATGGGCAGGGGTATGTCTATGGCTACACCTTC
TRBD1	TRBV30	TRBJ1-1	CAWGKNRGRTEAFF	TGTGCCTGGGGGAAGAACAGGGGGCGAACTGAAGCTTTCTTT
TRBD1	TRBV9	TRBJ2-7	CASSVEGQSSYEQYF	TGTGCCAGCAGCGTAGAGGGACAGAGCTCCTACGAGCAGTACTTC
TRBD1	TRBV5-1	TRBJ1-2	CASSLVTRGYGYTF	TGCGCCAGCAGCTTGGTTACCAGGGGGTATGGCTACACCTTC
NA	TRBV4-1	TRBJ2-1	CASSLTRDTYNEQFF	TGCGCCAGCAGCCTCACGAGGGATACCTACAATGAGCAGTTCTTC
TRBD1	TRBV25-1	TRBJ1-3	CASSDPRQGSGNTIYF	TGTGCCAGCAGTGACCCTAGACAGGGTTCTGGAAACACCATATATTTT
NA	TRBV19	TRBJ1-2	CASSPQGPNYGYTF	TGTGCCAGTTCCCCTCAGGGGCCTAACTATGGCTACACCTTC
TRBD1	TRBV5-1	TRBJ1-1	CASSGKQGGLLNTEAFF	TGCGCCAGCAGTGGGAAACAGGGGGGATTATTGAACACTGAAGCTTTCTTT
TRBD2	TRBV5-1	TRBJ2-3	CASSSGTSGTDTQYF	TGCGCCAGCAGCTCCGGGACTAGTGGCACAGATACGCAGTATTTT
TRBD1	TRBV29-1	TRBJ1-1	CSAWDRGRETEAFF	TGCAGCGCTTGGGACAGGGGGCGCGAGACTGAAGCTTTCTTT
NA	TRBV6-1	TRBJ1-1	CASTPRWTEAFF	TGTGCCAGCACCCCCCGGTGGACTGAAGCTTTCTTT
TRBD2	TRBV7-2	TRBJ2-1	CASSSGLVSYNEQFF	TGTGCCAGCAGCTCGGGACTAGTCTCCTACAATGAGCAGTTCTTC
NA	TRBV7-9	TRBJ1-1	CASVRERNTEAFF	TGTGCCAGCGTCCGGGAAAGGAACACTGAAGCTTTCTTT
NA	TRBV18	TRBJ2-7	CASSPTGLVHEQYF	TGTGCCAGCTCACCTACAGGGCTTGTTCACGAGCAGTACTTC
TRBD1	TRBV2	TRBJ1-3	CASRDGQGANTIYF	TGTGCCAGCAGGGATGGACAGGGGGCAAACACCATATATTTT
NA	TRBV29-1	TRBJ2-1	CSVEVGATRQFF	TGCAGCGTTGAAGTCGGCGCGACTCGACAGTTCTTC
TRBD1	TRBV6-1	TRBJ1-4	CASTPGTGWEKLFF	TGTGCCAGCACCCCCGGGACAGGGTGGGAAAAACTGTTTTTT
TRBD1	TRBV19	TRBJ1-1	CASSPGQENTEAFF	TGTGCCAGTAGTCCCGGACAGGAGAACACTGAAGCTTTCTTT
TRBD1	TRBV29-1	TRBJ1-2	CSVVPGTGVYGYTF	TGCAGCGTTGTCCCAGGGACAGGAGTGTATGGCTACACCTTC
NA	TRBV28	TRBJ1-1	CASSLASDTEAFF	TGTGCCAGCAGTTTAGCCTCGGACACTGAAGCTTTCTTT
NA	TRBV28	TRBJ1-3	CASTPQISGNTIYF	TGTGCCAGCACCCCACAAATCTCTGGAAACACCATATATTTT
NA	TRBV5-8	TRBJ2-3	CASLRGLDTQYF	TGTGCCAGCCTCCGGGGGTTGGATACGCAGTATTTT
NA	TRBV4-1	TRBJ2-2	CASSLRTSNTGELFF	TGCGCCAGCAGCTTACGGACTTCGAACACCGGGGAGCTGTTTTTT
NA	TRBV18	TRBJ2-5	CASSDLAGETQYF	TGTGCCAGCTCCGACCTGGCGGGAGAGACCCAGTACTTC
NA	TRBV5-1	TRBJ1-4	CASSEQGINEKLFF	TGCGCCAGCAGCGAACAGGGTATTAATGAAAAACTGTTTTTT
NA	TRBV5-6	TRBJ2-7	CASGQNFYEQYF	TGTGCCAGCGGGCAGAATTTCTACGAGCAGTACTTC
TRBD2	TRBV10-3	TRBJ2-3	CAISDVAGGTDTQYF	TGTGCCATCAGTGACGTAGCGGGAGGGACAGATACGCAGTATTTT
TRBD2	TRBV7-8	TRBJ2-1	CASSSLAGGPITYNEQFF	TGTGCCAGCAGCTCTCTAGCGGGGGGGCCGATAACCTACAATGAGCAGTTCTTC
NA	TRBV18	TRBJ1-1	CASSPPGHPNTEAFF	TGTGCCAGCTCACCTCCGGGACACCCGAACACTGAAGCTTTCTTT
TRBD1	TRBV11-2	TRBJ2-1	CASSLVQGRSNEQFF	TGTGCCAGCAGCTTAGTACAGGGGCGGTCCAATGAGCAGTTCTTC
NA	TRBV18	TRBJ1-4	CASSPPAGLGEKLFF	TGTGCCAGCTCACCACCGGCGGGTCTTGGTGAAAAACTGTTTTTT
NA	TRBV6-5	TRBJ1-6	CASGQRSSPLHF	TGTGCCAGCGGACAGCGCTCTTCACCCCTCCACTTT
NA	TRBV5-4	TRBJ1-2	CASSLDLPGSYTF	TGTGCCAGCAGCTTGGATCTTCCGGGTAGCTACACCTTC
TRBD1	TRBV7-6	TRBJ2-1	CASSSRTGGSYEKFF	TGTGCCAGCAGCTCCCGGACAGGGGGCAGTTATGAGAAGTTCTTC
NA	TRBV5-1	TRBJ1-4	CASSPRPGIDEKLFF	TGCGCCAGCAGCCCACGCCCGGGGATCGATGAAAAACTGTTTTTT
TRBD1	TRBV4-2	TRBJ2-7	CASSHSDRGPYEQYF	TGTGCCAGCAGCCATTCGGACAGGGGGCCTTACGAGCAGTACTTC
NA	TRBV5-1	TRBJ1-3	CASSLGESGPGNTIYF	TGCGCCAGCAGCTTGGGGGAGTCCGGCCCTGGAAACACCATATATTTT